A single count supports the clone carrying this TCR beta chain. What it binds is unknown. These data come from a study of cytomegalovirus exposure and HLA in healthy donors. Study overall: Unique TCRs numbering some 80 million, obtained from HLA-typed donors, made up an early data release. Study-level findings and limits: Analyzed later, association rates of TCRs varied across HLA loci, with DRB1 most and HLA-C fewest.

The PCR had 60 Vbeta and 13 Jbeta primers. Data came from immunoSEQ multiplex PCR; TCRdb stores just in-frame clones and leaves some out. Among roughly 300,000 clones listed, more than 80% were seen once. Sequenced input: PBMCs. This clonotype originated in a man aged 40-49 years in good health and CMV-seropositive.

The CDR3 nucleotides read TGTGCCAGCAGTTTCCGGGACAGCCTTGCCAAAAACATTCAGTACTTC. Residues: CASSFRDSLAKNIQYF. The chain recombines TRBV28 with TRBJ2-4; 7 bases fit TRBD1. The V segment lost 3 bases and the J segment 1 base; nucleotides outside the gene matches: 6. The CDR3 is 16 amino acids. From germline, CDR1 is MDHEN and CDR2 SYDVKM.